This T cell receptor beta chain was found in a study of long-term antiretroviral therapy in people with HIV. Study-level information: The immediate-ART recommendation dates to 2015, and the earliest samples predate it by about a decade.

The ends lost 6 bases at V and 7 bases at J; junction bases unmatched: 6. The CDR3 has 13 amino acids. Germline CDR1 SGHTA, CDR2 FQGNSA. Among participants with HIV, every one received treatment in the United States. Every specimen provided roughly 0.85-11 million cryopreserved PBMC before DNA extraction took place. With survey level as its setting, the immunoSEQ assay was v3.0. Data came from immunoSEQ multiplex PCR; TCRdb stores just in-frame clones and leaves some out. The sample holds around 25,000 clones, 90% to 95% seen once. This clonotype was sampled from a woman in her fifties or sixties with HIV. This sequence joins TRBV7-2 and TRBJ1-2, with TRBD1 matching over 9 bases. The sequencing used unsorted PBMCs, collected almost 5 years after starting antiretroviral therapy. The CDR3: CASSQQGAGGYTF. The DNA for the CDR3 is TGTGCCAGCAGTCAACAGGGGGCGGGTGGCTACACCTTC.